This is a list of T cell receptor beta chains from one sample in a study of blood T cell repertoires in COVID-19. Sequencing used immunoSEQ multiplex PCR; TCRdb keeps in-frame clones, though not all of them. The sample carries 120,000 or so clones, roughly 90% recorded once. Sequences were obtained from peripheral blood. All receptors derive from a man aged 50 or older with active COVID-19. CDR3s include the opening cysteine and the closing phenylalanine or tryptophan. D genes are given only for firm matches. The size field is filled for only some rows; it gives once, few, many or a size class.

>TRBV6-5|NA|TRBJ1-2|NA|13
CASSQSGTRGYTF
TGTGCCAGCAGTCAATCCGGGACTAGAGGCTACACCTTC
>TRBV3-1/TRBV3-2|TRBD2|TRBJ2-5|once|15
CASSQPGLGQETQYF
TGTGCCAGCAGCCAACCGGGACTAGGTCAAGAGACCCAGTACTTC
>TRBV6-6|TRBD1|TRBJ2-5|NA|16
CASSSTLQGPGETQYF
TGTGCCAGCAGTTCTACTTTACAGGGGCCAGGGGAGACCCAGTACTTC
>TRBV24-1|NA|TRBJ2-1|NA|11
CATSQGYEQFF
TGTGCCACCAGTCAGGGCTATGAGCAGTTCTTC
>TRBV5-4|TRBD2|TRBJ2-3|NA|14
CASSFQRGRGAQYF
TGTGCCAGCAGCTTCCAGCGGGGAAGAGGGGCGCAGTATTTT
>TRBV10-2|TRBD1|TRBJ1-1|NA|15
CASYPGTGWNTEAFF
TGCGCCAGCTACCCCGGGACAGGGTGGAACACTGAAGCTTTCTTT
>TRBV2|TRBD1|TRBJ2-5|few|16
CASSTGTGLFGETQYF
TGTGCCAGCAGTACCGGGACAGGGTTATTCGGAGAGACCCAGTACTTC
>TRBV12-2|NA|TRBJ1-5|NA|14
CASRSDRVGQPQHF
TGTGCAAGTCGCTCCGACAGGGTGGGTCAGCCCCAGCATTTT
>TRBV11-3|NA|TRBJ2-1|NA|14
CASSSSGTYNEQFF
TGTGCCAGCAGCTCATCCGGGACCTACAATGAGCAGTTCTTC
>TRBV7-9|NA|TRBJ2-3|NA|15
CASSPARAKRDTQYF
TGTGCCAGCAGCCCAGCCAGGGCTAAACGAGATACGCAGTATTTT
>TRBV5-5|NA|TRBJ2-3|NA|14
CASSFRTNRDTQYF
TGTGCCAGCAGCTTTCGGACTAACAGAGATACGCAGTATTTT
>TRBV12-3/TRBV12-4|NA|TRBJ2-1|once|13
CASSFGLYNEQFF
TGTGCCAGCAGTTTCGGTCTATACAATGAGCAGTTCTTC
>TRBV6-1|NA|TRBJ1-1|NA|13
CASSELRYTEAFF
TGTGCCAGCAGTGAGTTGCGGTACACTGAAGCTTTCTTT
>TRBV2|TRBD2|TRBJ2-1|NA|14
CASRAGIDNNEQFF
TGTGCCAGCAGAGCGGGGATCGATAACAATGAGCAGTTCTTC
>TRBV19|NA|TRBJ1-1|once|14
CASSQRVGDTEAFF
TGTGCCAGTAGCCAAAGGGTCGGGGACACTGAAGCTTTCTTT
>TRBV5-4|TRBD1|TRBJ1-3|NA|16
CASSQETTGSGNTIYF
TGTGCCAGCAGCCAAGAAACGACAGGGTCTGGAAACACCATATATTTT
>TRBV12-3/TRBV12-4|NA|TRBJ2-5|NA|13
CASSLVAWETQYF
TGTGCCAGCAGTTTAGTAGCCTGGGAGACCCAGTACTTC
>TRBV20-1|TRBD2|TRBJ2-1|NA|16
CSASRAGGGSYNEQFF
TGCAGTGCTAGTCGGGCGGGAGGGGGCTCCTACAATGAGCAGTTCTTC
>TRBV6-5|NA|TRBJ2-1|once|13
CASSGVGYNEQFF
TGTGCCAGCAGCGGGGTAGGCTACAATGAGCAGTTCTTC
>TRBV18|NA|TRBJ1-2|NA|13
CASSPAERVGYTF
TGTGCCAGCTCACCCGCGGAGCGAGTTGGCTACACCTTC
>TRBV25-1|NA|TRBJ1-4|NA|17
CASSEWGGGATNEKLFF
TGTGCCAGCAGTGAATGGGGGGGAGGAGCAACTAATGAAAAACTGTTTTTT
>TRBV5-1|NA|TRBJ2-2|NA|16
CASSLFRESRTGELFF
TGCGCCAGCAGCTTGTTTAGGGAGTCGAGGACCGGGGAGCTGTTTTTT
>TRBV7-2|NA|TRBJ2-3|NA|14
CASSLGPSTDTQYF
TGTGCCAGCAGCTTAGGGCCAAGCACAGATACGCAGTATTTT
>TRBV6-6|TRBD1|TRBJ2-5|once|14
CASSDSDRAQTQYF
TGTGCCAGCAGTGATTCGGACAGGGCACAGACCCAGTACTTC
>TRBV5-1|TRBD2|TRBJ2-1|NA|15
CASSLSSGGSNEQFF
TGCGCCAGCAGCTTATCTAGCGGGGGGAGTAATGAGCAGTTCTTC
>TRBV11-1|TRBD1|TRBJ1-2|NA|15
CASSLGGRLNYGYTF
TGTGCCAGCAGCCTAGGGGGCCGTCTCAACTATGGCTACACCTTC
>TRBV2|TRBD1|TRBJ2-1|NA|14
CASSERQGVFEQFF
TGTGCCAGCAGTGAAAGGCAGGGGGTTTTTGAGCAGTTCTTC
>TRBV6-5|NA|TRBJ1-1|NA|14
CASSYFAGNTEAFF
TGTGCCAGCAGTTACTTTGCAGGGAACACTGAAGCTTTCTTT
>TRBV6-5|TRBD1|TRBJ2-3|once|14
CASRGQGRTDTQYF
TGTGCCAGCAGAGGACAGGGGCGCACAGATACGCAGTATTTT
>TRBV24-1|NA|TRBJ2-1|NA|16
CATSDLTTRGRNEQFF
TGTGCCACCAGTGATCTTACGACAAGGGGTAGGAATGAGCAGTTCTTC
>TRBV18|TRBD2|TRBJ2-2|NA|18
CASSPPGLAGVGTGELFF
TGTGCCAGCTCACCTCCGGGACTAGCGGGAGTAGGCACCGGGGAGCTGTTTTTT
>TRBV5-6|NA|TRBJ1-5|NA|14
CASSARYSNQPQHF
TGTGCCAGCAGCGCGCGTTATAGCAATCAGCCCCAGCATTTT
>TRBV27|NA|TRBJ1-5|NA|18
CARLRQVLSQYSNQPQHF
TGTGCCAGACTCCGACAGGTTTTATCCCAATATAGCAATCAGCCCCAGCATTTT
>TRBV24-1|TRBD1|TRBJ1-2|NA|16
CATSDTTTGDRASYTF
TGTGCCACCAGTGATACCACCACAGGGGATCGGGCTAGCTACACCTTC
>TRBV5-1|NA|TRBJ2-1|NA|16
CASSFQGGPNYNEQFF
TGCGCCAGCAGCTTCCAAGGCGGCCCCAACTACAATGAGCAGTTCTTC
>TRBV19|NA|TRBJ1-5|NA|12
CASRQDNQPQHF
TGTGCCAGTAGACAAGACAATCAGCCCCAGCATTTT
>TRBV7-7|TRBD2|TRBJ2-1|NA|16
CASSPVTGGSYNEQFF
TGTGCCAGCAGCCCCGTTACGGGGGGCTCCTACAATGAGCAGTTCTTC